The clone carrying this T cell receptor beta chain was observed a handful of times. Its antigen is currently unknown. V dropped 4 bases and J dropped 5 bases, with 12 bases sitting between them. This CDR3 is built from 14 residues. Germline loops: CDR1 MNHEY, CDR2 SMNVEV (reference sequence). The second PCR ran about 6 to 12 cycles with a sample-barcoded 5' primer and J-beta primers. MiXCR was run by TCRdb on the 5' RACE reads, yielding one entry per CDR3 protein. The sample records about a million distinct CDR3 sequences, around 54% being singletons. This record belongs to a study of blood T cells in healthy people across ages. Study outcomes and limitations: In the absence of known donor CMV status, changes in expanded clonotypes were possibly confounded. Significant beta diversity loss was already apparent by age roughly 43, declining roughly linearly. Unsorted PBMC input precluded a conclusive naive versus antigen-experienced comparison.

The sequence derives from a woman aged 60 to 75 in good health. Source material: blood. The rearrangement links TRBV27 to TRBJ1-5; TRBD1 is a possible D gene (5 bases). This chain's CDR3 is CASSSLGGDQPQHF. DNA for the CDR3: TGTGCCAGCAGTTCCCTTGGGGGGGATCAGCCCCAGCATTTT.